The T cell receptor beta chain under discussion was sequenced for a study of identical twins. TCRdb re-called the 5' RACE reads with MiXCR, one entry per CDR3 protein. The table records about 530,000 distinct CDR3 sequences, roughly 15% of them present only once. This clonotype was observed many times. This CDR3 is built from 15 residues. Germline values: CDR1 LGHDT, CDR2 YNNKEL (reference sequence). V trimming: 3 bases; J trimming: 5 bases; junction bases outside the gene matches: 6. This sample also appeared in a second study, on yellow fever vaccine responses in identical twins.

The specimen sequenced was CD4+ T cells sorted from blood. The chain combines TRBV3-1 with TRBJ2-3; 9 bases are shared with TRBD1. The source of this sequence is a woman aged 18-29 years in good health. CDR3 bases: TGTGCCAGCAGCCACAGGGGACAGGGCGGAGATACGCAGTATTTT. Encoded protein: CASSHRGQGGDTQYF.